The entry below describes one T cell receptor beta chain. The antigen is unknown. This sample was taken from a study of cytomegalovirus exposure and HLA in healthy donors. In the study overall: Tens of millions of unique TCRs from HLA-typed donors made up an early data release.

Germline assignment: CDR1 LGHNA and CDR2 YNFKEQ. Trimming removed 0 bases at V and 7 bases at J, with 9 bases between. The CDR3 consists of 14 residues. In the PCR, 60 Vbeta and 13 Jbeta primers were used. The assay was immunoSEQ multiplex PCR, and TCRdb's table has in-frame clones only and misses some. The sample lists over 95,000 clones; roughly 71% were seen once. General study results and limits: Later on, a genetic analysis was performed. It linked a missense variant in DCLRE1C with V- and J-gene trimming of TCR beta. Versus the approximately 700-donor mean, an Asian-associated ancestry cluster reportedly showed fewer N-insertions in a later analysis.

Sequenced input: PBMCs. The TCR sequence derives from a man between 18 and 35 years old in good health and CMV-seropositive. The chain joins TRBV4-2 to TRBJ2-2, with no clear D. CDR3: CASSQELHNGELFF. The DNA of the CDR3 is TGTGCCAGCAGCCAAGAATTACACAACGGGGAGCTGTTTTTT.